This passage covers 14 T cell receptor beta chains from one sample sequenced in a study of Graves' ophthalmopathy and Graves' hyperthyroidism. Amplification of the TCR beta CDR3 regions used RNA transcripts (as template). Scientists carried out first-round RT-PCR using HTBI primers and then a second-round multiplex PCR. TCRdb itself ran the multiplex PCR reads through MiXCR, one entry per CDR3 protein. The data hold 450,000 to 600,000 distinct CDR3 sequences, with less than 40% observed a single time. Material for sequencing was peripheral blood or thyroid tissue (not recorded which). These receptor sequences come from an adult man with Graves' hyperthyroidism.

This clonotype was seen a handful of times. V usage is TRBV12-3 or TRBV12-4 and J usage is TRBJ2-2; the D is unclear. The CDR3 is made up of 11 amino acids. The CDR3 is CASGPSGELFF. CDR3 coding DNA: TGTGCTAGTGGTCCCTCCGGGGAGCTGTTTTTT.

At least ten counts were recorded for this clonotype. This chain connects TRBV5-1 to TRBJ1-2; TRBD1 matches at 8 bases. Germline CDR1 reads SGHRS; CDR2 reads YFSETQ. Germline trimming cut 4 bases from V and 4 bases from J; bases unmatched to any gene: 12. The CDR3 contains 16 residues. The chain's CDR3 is CASSPGTRGLVYGYTF. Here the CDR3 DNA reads TGCGCCAGCAGCCCCGGAACCAGGGGGCTCGTCTATGGCTACACCTTC.

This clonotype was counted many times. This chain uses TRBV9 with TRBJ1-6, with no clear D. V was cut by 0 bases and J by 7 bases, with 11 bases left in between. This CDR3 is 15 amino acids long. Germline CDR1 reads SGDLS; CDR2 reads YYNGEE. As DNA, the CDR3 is TGTGCCAGCAGCGTAGACCCGGGCTCGAATTCACCCCTCCACTTT. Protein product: CASSVDPGSNSPLHF. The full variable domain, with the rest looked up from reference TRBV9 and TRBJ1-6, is DSGVTQTPKHLITATGQRVTLRCSPRSGDLSVYWYQQSLDQGLQFLIQYYNGEERAKGNILERFSAQQFPDLHSELNLSSLELGDSALYFCASSVDPGSNSPLHFGNGTRLTVT.

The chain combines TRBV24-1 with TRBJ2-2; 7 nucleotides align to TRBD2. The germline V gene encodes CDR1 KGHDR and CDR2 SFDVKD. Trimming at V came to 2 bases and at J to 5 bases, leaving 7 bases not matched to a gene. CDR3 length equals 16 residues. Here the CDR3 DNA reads TGTGCCACCAGTGATTGGGGAGGGACCCCGACCGGGGAGCTGTTTTTT. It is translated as CATSDWGGTPTGELFF.

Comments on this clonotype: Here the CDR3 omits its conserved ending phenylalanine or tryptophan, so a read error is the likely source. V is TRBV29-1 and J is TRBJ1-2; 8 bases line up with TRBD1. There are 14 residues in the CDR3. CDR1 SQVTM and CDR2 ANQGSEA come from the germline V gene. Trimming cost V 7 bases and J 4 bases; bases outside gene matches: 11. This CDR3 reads CSALADRASYGYTV. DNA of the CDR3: TGCAGCGCCTTGGCGGACAGGGCTAGCTATGGCTACACCGTC.

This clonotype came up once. The CDR3 spells CASSEGRGRNQPQYF. Written as DNA, the CDR3 is TGTGCCAGCAGTGAAGGGAGGGGCCGGAATCAGCCCCAGTACTTC. This chain connects TRBV2 to TRBJ2-5, with a weak D call TRBD2 (6 bases). The CDR3 loop spans 15 amino acids. Trimming shortened V by 1 base and J by 9 bases, and 18 bases separated the two germline ends. Germline CDR1 is SNHLY and CDR2 is FYNNEI.

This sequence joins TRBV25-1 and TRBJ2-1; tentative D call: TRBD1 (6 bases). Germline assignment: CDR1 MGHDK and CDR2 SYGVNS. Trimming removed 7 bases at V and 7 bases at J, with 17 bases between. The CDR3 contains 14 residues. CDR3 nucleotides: TGTGCCAGCACTCCCAACAGGGTAGGGAATGAGCAGTTCTTC. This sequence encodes CASTPNRVGNEQFF.

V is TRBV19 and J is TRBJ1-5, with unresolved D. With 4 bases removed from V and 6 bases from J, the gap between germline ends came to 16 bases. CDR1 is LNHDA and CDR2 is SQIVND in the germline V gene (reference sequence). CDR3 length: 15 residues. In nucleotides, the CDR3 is TGTGCCAGTAGTAGAGGGAGGGATGGCGGTCAGCCCCAGCATTTT. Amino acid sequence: CASSRGRDGGQPQHF.

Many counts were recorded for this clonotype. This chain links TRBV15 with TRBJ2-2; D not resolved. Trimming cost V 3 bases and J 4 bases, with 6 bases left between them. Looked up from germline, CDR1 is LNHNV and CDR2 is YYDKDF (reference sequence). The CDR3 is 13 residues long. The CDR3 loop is CATSRLVTGELFF. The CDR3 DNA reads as TGTGCCACCAGCAGGCTAGTCACCGGGGAGCTGTTTTTT.

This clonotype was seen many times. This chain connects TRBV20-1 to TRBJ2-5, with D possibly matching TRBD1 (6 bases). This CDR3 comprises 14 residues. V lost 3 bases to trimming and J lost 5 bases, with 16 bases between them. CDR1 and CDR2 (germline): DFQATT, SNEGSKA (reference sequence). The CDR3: CSARLPQGVETQYF. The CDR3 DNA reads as TGCAGTGCTAGGCTACCACAGGGAGTTGAGACCCAGTACTTC.

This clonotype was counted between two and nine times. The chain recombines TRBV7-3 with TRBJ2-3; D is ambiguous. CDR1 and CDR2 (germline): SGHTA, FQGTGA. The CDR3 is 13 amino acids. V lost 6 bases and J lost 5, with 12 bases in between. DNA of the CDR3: TGTGCCAGCAGTCTCCAACCTGGAGATACGCAGTATTTT. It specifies CASSLQPGDTQYF.

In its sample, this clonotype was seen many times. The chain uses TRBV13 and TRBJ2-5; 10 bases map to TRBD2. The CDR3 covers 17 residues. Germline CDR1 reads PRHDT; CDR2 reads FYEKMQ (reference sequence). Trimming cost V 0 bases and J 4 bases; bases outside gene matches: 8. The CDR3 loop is CASSLGLLAGVPETQYF. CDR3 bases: TGTGCCAGCAGCTTAGGCCTCCTAGCGGGAGTCCCAGAGACCCAGTACTTC.

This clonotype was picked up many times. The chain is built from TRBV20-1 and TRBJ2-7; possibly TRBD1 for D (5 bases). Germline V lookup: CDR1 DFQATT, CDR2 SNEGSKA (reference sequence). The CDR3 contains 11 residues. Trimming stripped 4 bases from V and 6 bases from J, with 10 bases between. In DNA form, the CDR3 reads TGCAGTGCTAAGACAGTAAGCGAGCAGTACTTC. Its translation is CSAKTVSEQYF.

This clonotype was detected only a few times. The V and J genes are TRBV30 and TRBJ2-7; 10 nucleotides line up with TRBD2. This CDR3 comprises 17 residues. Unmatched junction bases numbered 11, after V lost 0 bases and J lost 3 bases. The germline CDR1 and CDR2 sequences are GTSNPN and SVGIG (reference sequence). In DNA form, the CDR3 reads TGTGCCTGGAGTGTTCGGCTAGCGGGAGAATCTTTCTACGAGCAGTACTTC. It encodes CAWSVRLAGESFYEQYF.